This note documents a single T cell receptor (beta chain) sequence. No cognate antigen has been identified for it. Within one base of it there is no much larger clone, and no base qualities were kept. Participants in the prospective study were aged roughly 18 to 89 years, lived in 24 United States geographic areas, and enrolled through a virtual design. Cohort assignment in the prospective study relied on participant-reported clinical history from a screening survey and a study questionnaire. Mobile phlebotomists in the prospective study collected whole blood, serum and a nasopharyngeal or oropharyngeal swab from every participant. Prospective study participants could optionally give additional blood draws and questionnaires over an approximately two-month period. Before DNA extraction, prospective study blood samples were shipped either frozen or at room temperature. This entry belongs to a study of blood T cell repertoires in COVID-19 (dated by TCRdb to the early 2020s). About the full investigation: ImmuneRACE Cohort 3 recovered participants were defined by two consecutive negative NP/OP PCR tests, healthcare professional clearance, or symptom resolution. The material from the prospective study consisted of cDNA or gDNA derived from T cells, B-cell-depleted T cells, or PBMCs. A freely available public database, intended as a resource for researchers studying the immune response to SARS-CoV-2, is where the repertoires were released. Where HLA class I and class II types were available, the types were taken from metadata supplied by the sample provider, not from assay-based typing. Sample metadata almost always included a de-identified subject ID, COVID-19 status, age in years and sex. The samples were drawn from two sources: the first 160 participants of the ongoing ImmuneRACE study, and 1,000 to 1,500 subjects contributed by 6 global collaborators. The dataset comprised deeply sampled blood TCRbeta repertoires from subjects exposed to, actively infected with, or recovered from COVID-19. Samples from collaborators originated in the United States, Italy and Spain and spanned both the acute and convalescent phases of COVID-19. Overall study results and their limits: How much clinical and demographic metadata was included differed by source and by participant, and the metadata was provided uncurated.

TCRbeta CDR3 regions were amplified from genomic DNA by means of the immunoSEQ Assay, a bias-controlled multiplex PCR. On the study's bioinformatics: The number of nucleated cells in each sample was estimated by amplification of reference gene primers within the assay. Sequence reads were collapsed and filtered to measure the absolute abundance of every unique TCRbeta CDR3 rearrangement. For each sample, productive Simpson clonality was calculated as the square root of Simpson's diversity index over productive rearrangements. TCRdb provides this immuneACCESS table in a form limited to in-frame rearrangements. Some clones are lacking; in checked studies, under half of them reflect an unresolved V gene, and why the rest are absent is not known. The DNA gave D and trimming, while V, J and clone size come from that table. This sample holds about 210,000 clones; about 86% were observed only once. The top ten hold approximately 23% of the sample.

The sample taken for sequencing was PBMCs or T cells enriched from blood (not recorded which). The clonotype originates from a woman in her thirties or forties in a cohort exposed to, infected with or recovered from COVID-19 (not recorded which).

The base sequence is TGCAGTGCTAGTGGGAGGACAGGGGGCCACGAGCAGTACTTC. Its coded protein is CSASGRTGGHEQYF. The V and J segments used are TRBV20-1 and TRBJ2-7, and 11 junction bases match TRBD1. V is trimmed back by 3 bases and J by 5 bases, and the junction contains 6 bases that no gene match accounts for. Taken from the germline V gene (reference sequence), the CDR1 and CDR2 loops are DFQATT and SNEGSKA. The cysteine opens and the phenylalanine closes a CDR3 of 14 amino acids. Solely the CDR3 DNA is kept, with 42 bases framed from the first base.